One sample yielded the 27 T cell receptor beta chains listed below, sequenced in a study of T cell responses to AZD1222 COVID-19 vaccine. Sequenced by immunoSEQ multiplex PCR; TCRdb stores in-frame clones only, minus some. The sample contains some 120,000 clones, roughly 90% of which appear only once. The sample was peripheral blood, taken on day 0 of MenACWY control vaccination. The origin of the receptors is an adult in good health.

This clone was seen a handful of times. The chain joins TRBV7-3 to TRBJ2-1; D perhaps matches TRBD1 (7 bases). Trimming took 2 bases from V and 6 from J, leaving 8 bases between them. Per germline, CDR1 SGHTA and CDR2 FQGTGA. The CDR3 loop spans 13 amino acids. CDR3 nucleotide sequence: TGTGCCAGCAGCTTACAGGGGGGCAATGAGCAGTTCTTC. Its protein is CASSLQGGNEQFF.

The chain combines TRBV29-1 with TRBJ1-1; tentative D call: TRBD1 (6 bases). V shed 4 bases and J shed 6 bases, with 18 bases lying between them. The CDR3 runs 14 residues. From germline, CDR1 is SQVTM and CDR2 ANQGSEA. In nucleotides, the CDR3 is TGCAGCGTTGCGTGGGGGGCGCCCCCCTCTGAAGCTTTCTTT. It translates to CSVAWGAPPSEAFF.

This chain uses TRBV19 with TRBJ1-5, with no clear D. Per germline, CDR1 LNHDA and CDR2 SQIVND (reference sequence). The CDR3 has 15 residues. Trimming stripped 2 bases from V and 2 bases from J, with 10 bases between. The CDR3 is CASSISLYGNQPQHF. DNA of the CDR3: TGTGCCAGTAGTATAAGCTTATATGGCAATCAGCCCCAGCATTTT.

The rearrangement uses TRBV7-3 and TRBJ2-3; either TRBD1 or TRBD2 may supply D (6 bases each). Trimming removed 5 bases from V and 8 bases from J, with 11 bases in between. The CDR3 contains 12 residues. Germline V gene lookup returns CDR1 SGHTA and CDR2 FQGTGA. The DNA for the CDR3 is TGTGCCAGCAGCCGAGGGGGGAGTACGCAGTATTTT. Translation: CASSRGGSTQYF.

The chain joins TRBV7-9 to TRBJ2-5, with a possible D match to TRBD2 (6 bases). The CDR3 totals 16 residues. The V gene's germline CDR1 is SEHNR and CDR2 FQNEAQ (reference sequence). The ends were cut back, 5 bases at V and 5 bases at J, with 21 bases in the middle. CDR3 loop: CASSAPLWPRGETQYF. DNA of the CDR3: TGTGCCAGCAGCGCCCCCCTGTGGCCCCGGGGGGAGACCCAGTACTTC.

V and J are TRBV7-2 and TRBJ2-1; TRBD2 aligns across 12 bases. The V gene end was trimmed by 5 bases and the J gene end by 5 bases; junction bases not matched to a gene: 13. Germline loops: CDR1 SGHTA, CDR2 FQGNSA. This CDR3 has 18 amino acids. CDR3 amino acids: CASSPRLAGAAGNNEQFF. CDR3 sequence (DNA): TGTGCCAGCAGCCCCCGACTAGCGGGAGCTGCCGGGAACAATGAGCAGTTCTTC.

This rearrangement joins TRBV18 to TRBJ1-1; D not certain. V lost 3 bases to trimming and J lost 1 base, with 6 bases between them. In germline, CDR1 is KGHSH, CDR2 LQKENI. This CDR3 is 13 amino acids long. CDR3 DNA sequence: TGTGCCAGCTCACCCGGACCGAACACTGAAGCTTTCTTT. This translates into CASSPGPNTEAFF.

This clone was recorded a few times. The chain employs TRBV6-5 and TRBJ1-1; 10 nucleotides match TRBD1. Germline CDR1 MNHEY, CDR2 SVGAGI. V dropped 7 bases and J dropped 11; count of bases not matched to a gene: 16. CDR3 length: 15 amino acids. DNA of the CDR3: TGTGCCAGCATTCCGCCGGGACAGGGGAGAAATCGGGCTTTCTTT. This codes for CASIPPGQGRNRAFF.

V and J are TRBV27 and TRBJ1-1, with D hard to call. The CDR3 totals 13 residues. The germline V and J ends were trimmed by 5 bases and 5 bases, with 12 bases remaining between them. The germline CDR1 and CDR2 sequences are MNHEY and SMNVEV (reference sequence). CDR3 coding DNA: TGTGCCAGCAGTCCCGCGGTGGGGACTGAAGCTTTCTTT. Its translation: CASSPAVGTEAFF.

The V and J genes are TRBV10-3 and TRBJ2-1; D is possibly TRBD1 (6 bases). Trimming removed 6 bases from V and 5 bases from J, with 20 bases in between. CDR3 length equals 16 residues. Germline V gives CDR1 ENHRY, CDR2 SYGVKD. CDR3 sequence (DNA): TGTGCCATCAGGACCGGAACCGGGACATCTCACAATGAGCAGTTCTTC. It is translated as CAIRTGTGTSHNEQFF.

This chain joins TRBV6-5 and TRBJ1-1; D gene uncertain. The V and J ends lost 7 bases and 11 bases respectively, with 17 bases between them. Germline V gene data show CDR1 as MNHEY and CDR2 as SVGAGI. CDR3 size: 12 residues. This CDR3 is CASTTPGVGAFF. CDR3 DNA: TGTGCCAGCACCACCCCTGGGGTCGGGGCTTTCTTT.

The V and J genes are TRBV4-1 and TRBJ1-2; possibly TRBD1 for D (6 bases). The CDR3 extends over 15 amino acids. Trimming took 3 bases from V and 4 from J, leaving 15 bases between them. Germline assignment: CDR1 MGHRA and CDR2 YSYEKL. The CDR3 loop is CASSQSAGGSYGYTF. CDR3 DNA sequence: TGCGCCAGCAGCCAGTCGGCGGGGGGCTCCTATGGCTACACCTTC.

This clone has a single count. The V gene is TRBV6-4, the J gene TRBJ1-6; 8 bases match TRBD1. The CDR3 contains 14 residues. The ends lost 6 bases at V and 8 bases at J; junction bases unmatched: 6. CDR1 MRHNA and CDR2 SNTAGT come from the germline V gene. CDR3 in amino acids: CASRPDRDYSPLHF. The CDR3 nucleotides are TGTGCCAGCAGACCGGACAGGGATTATTCACCCCTCCACTTT.

The chain is built from TRBV11-3 and TRBJ2-1; 9 bases fit TRBD2. Germline assignment: CDR1 SGHNT and CDR2 YENEEA. V shed 2 bases and J 2 bases; nucleotides not matched to a gene: 10. The CDR3 extends over 18 amino acids. The CDR3 nucleotides read TGTGCCAGCAGCTTATCTATGGGACGACTAGCGGCCTACAATGAGCAGTTCTTC. Protein sequence: CASSLSMGRLAAYNEQFF.

The genes are TRBV27 and TRBJ1-1; no definite D call. This CDR3 spans 14 amino acids. Germline V gives CDR1 MNHEY, CDR2 SMNVEV (reference sequence). V lost 5 bases, J lost 6 bases, and 16 bases lay in between. CDR3 DNA sequence: TGTGCCAGCAGTCTAACCTTGATTGGCTCTGAAGCTTTCTTT. Its protein is CASSLTLIGSEAFF.

The rearrangement uses TRBV5-1 and TRBJ2-3, with a weak D call TRBD2 (6 bases). This CDR3 contains 14 residues. CDR1 and CDR2 from the germline V gene are SGHRS and YFSETQ. The V end was cut by 0 bases, the J end by 2 bases, with 7 bases between. The CDR3 here is CASSLELATDTQYF. The CDR3 nucleotides read TGCGCCAGCAGCTTGGAACTAGCCACAGATACGCAGTATTTT.

The chain couples TRBV7-3 to TRBJ2-1; either TRBD1 or TRBD2 may supply D (5 bases each). V lost 4 bases and J lost 7, with 14 bases in between. Germline V gene data show CDR1 as SGHTA and CDR2 as FQGTGA. The CDR3 contains 14 residues. The DNA for the CDR3 is TGTGCCAGCAGCTCCGGGACGTCCAAAAATGAGCAGTTCTTC. Translation: CASSSGTSKNEQFF.

This clone is a singleton in its sample. This chain links TRBV5-1 with TRBJ2-2; 7 positions match TRBD2. Losses at the gene ends were 8 bases for V and 4 bases for J; bases not matched to a gene: 23. CDR1 is SGHRS and CDR2 is YFSETQ in the germline V gene. This CDR3 comprises 19 residues. The CDR3 DNA reads TGCGCCAGTGAGCTTGGCGCTAGCGGAGACAAGACCCGCACCGGGGAGCTGTTTTTT. Translated: CASELGASGDKTRTGELFF.

This clone appeared once. This rearrangement joins TRBV11-3 to TRBJ1-1; D is unresolved. The CDR3 totals 12 residues. Looked up from germline, CDR1 is SGHNT and CDR2 is YENEEA. Trimming stripped 2 bases from V and 5 bases from J, with 6 bases between. The CDR3 region has the DNA TGTGCCAGCAGCTTAAGTCAGACTGAAGCTTTCTTT. Translated, it gives CASSLSQTEAFF.

V is TRBV3-1 (or the pseudogene TRBV3-2) and J is TRBJ2-2; TRBD1 agrees at 9 bases. Losses at the gene ends were 2 bases for V and 5 bases for J; bases not matched to a gene: 9. The CDR3 length is 17 residues. Germline values: CDR1 LGHDT, CDR2 YNNKEL (reference sequence). The CDR3 reads CASSQYTGGSGTGELFF. As DNA, the CDR3 is TGTGCCAGCAGCCAATACACAGGGGGCTCGGGGACCGGGGAGCTGTTTTTT.

The J gene is TRBJ1-4, the V gene TRBV4-3; D call uncertain. The V end was cut by 0 bases, the J end by 3 bases, with 8 bases between. CDR3 size: 15 residues. Germline V gives CDR1 LGHNA, CDR2 YSLEER. CDR3 loop: CASSQEGSSNEKLFF. For the CDR3, the DNA is TGCGCCAGCAGCCAAGAAGGCAGCTCTAATGAAAAACTGTTTTTT.

The CDR3 DNA reads TGTGCCAGCAGCTCCCCAGCGGGGGCAGGGGGCGATTTGAATGAGCAGTTCTTC. This codes for CASSSPAGAGGDLNEQFF. This sequence joins TRBV5-8 and TRBJ2-1; D is possibly TRBD1 or TRBD2 (8 bases each). Deletions cut 3 bases from V and 7 bases from J, with 26 bases between. The CDR3 is made up of 18 amino acids. The germline gives CDR1 SGHTS, CDR2 YDEGEE.

V gene TRBV5-1 combines with J gene TRBJ1-4, with 10 bases lining up with TRBD1. This CDR3 contains 15 residues. Germline V gives CDR1 SGHRS, CDR2 YFSETQ. Losses at the gene ends were 0 bases for V and 8 bases for J; bases not matched to a gene: 4. The CDR3 is CASSLVGQGLEKLFF. The CDR3 coding sequence is TGCGCCAGCAGCTTGGTGGGACAGGGGTTGGAAAAACTGTTTTTT.

The chain couples TRBV10-1 to TRBJ1-5; 7 positions match TRBD1. Germline loops: CDR1 WNHNN, CDR2 SYGVQD (reference sequence). The CDR3 extends over 13 amino acids. Written as DNA, the CDR3 is TGCCCGGACAGGACCCTTGAGCTACAGCCCCAGCATTTT. Residues: CPDRTLELQPQHF.

This chain joins TRBV6-1 and TRBJ1-1; D is unresolved. CDR1 is MNHNS and CDR2 is SASEGT in the germline V gene. The CDR3 has 14 residues. V was cut by 2 bases and J by 5 bases, with 12 bases left in between. The CDR3, as DNA: TGTGCCAGCAGTGAATTAAGGACGGGGACTGAAGCTTTCTTT. Translation: CASSELRTGTEAFF.

The sample holds a few counts of this clone. The chain is built from TRBV29-1 and TRBJ1-4, with 8 nucleotides matching TRBD1. The germline V gene has CDR1 SQVTM and CDR2 ANQGSEA. This CDR3 has 15 residues. J lost 7 bases, V lost 5 bases, and 12 bases had no gene match. Here the CDR3 DNA reads TGCAGCGTTCATAAAGGACAGGGCGTAAGTGAAAAACTGTTTTTT. Translation: CSVHKGQGVSEKLFF.

The chain joins TRBV7-2 to TRBJ2-3; D possibly corresponds to TRBD2 (5 bases). Germline V lookup: CDR1 SGHTA, CDR2 FQGNSA. The CDR3 runs 14 residues. V lost 6 bases and J 0 bases, leaving 10 bases between the germline ends. The CDR3 sequence: CASSLRASTDTQYF. As DNA, the CDR3 is TGTGCCAGCAGTTTGCGGGCTAGCACAGATACGCAGTATTTT. Full variable domain (outside the CDR3, taken from reference TRBV7-2 and TRBJ2-3): GAGVSQSPSNKVTEKGKDVELRCDPISGHTALYWYRQSLGQGLEFLIYFQGNSAPDKSGLPSDRFSAERTGGSVSTLTIQRTQQEDSAVYLCASSLRASTDTQYFGPGTRLTVL.